The TCR beta chain under discussion was sequenced for a study of blood T cell repertoires in COVID-19. Study-wide context: The United States, Italy and Spain were the sources of the acute and convalescent COVID-19 samples. T cells, B-cell-depleted T cells, or PBMCs provided the cDNA or gDNA that served as material.

Here immunoSEQ multiplex PCR was the method, and the copy in TCRdb shows in-frame clones only, minus some. The sample yields around 90,000 clones, approximately 80% seen once. This CDR3 spans 14 amino acids. The germline CDR1 and CDR2 sequences are LNHDA and SQIVND (reference sequence). Trimming left V 7 bases short and J 6 bases short, with 16 bases between. The source material was peripheral blood. This sequence originates from a human donor in a cohort sampled during active COVID-19. V gene TRBV19 combines with J gene TRBJ1-3, with a weak D call TRBD1 (5 bases). Here the CDR3 reads CASTLRQGENTIYF. The CDR3 DNA reads as TGTGCCAGTACTCTTCGGCAGGGTGAAAACACCATATATTTT.